This is a list of T cell receptor beta chains from one sample in a study of blood T cell repertoires in COVID-19. Method: immunoSEQ multiplex PCR; TCRdb's copy keeps in-frame clones and lacks some. The sample contains about 270,000 clones, about 89% of which appear only once. The sample consisted of peripheral blood. These receptors were taken from a man between 35 and 55 years old who had recovered from COVID-19. Both conserved end residues are part of each CDR3. Each record gives: D gene, clone size, V gene, J gene, CDR3 protein, CDR3 DNA. The D gene is left open where the match is weak. Clone size, where shown, is once, few, many, or a class for clones that have expanded.

>TRBD1|few|TRBV19|TRBJ2-7
CASSIPGTVYEQYF
TGTGCCAGTAGTATCCCGGGGACAGTCTACGAGCAGTACTTC
>NA|few|TRBV12-3/TRBV12-4|TRBJ2-7
CASSLTVPYEQYF
TGTGCCAGCAGTTTAACTGTACCCTACGAGCAGTACTTC
>TRBD1|NA|TRBV2|TRBJ1-1
CASHPGHRGNTEAFF
TGTGCCAGCCATCCCGGGCACAGGGGAAACACTGAAGCTTTCTTT
>TRBD1|NA|TRBV5-4|TRBJ1-1
CASSLPGQGNTEAFF
TGTGCCAGCAGCCTACCGGGACAGGGTAACACTGAAGCTTTCTTT
>TRBD1|once|TRBV7-8|TRBJ2-7
CASSLARRQGTYEQYF
TGTGCCAGCAGCTTAGCGCGCCGACAGGGCACCTACGAGCAGTACTTC
>NA|NA|TRBV7-2|TRBJ1-2
CASTGTSVGYGYTF
TGTGCCAGCACCGGGACTTCAGTCGGTTATGGCTACACCTTC
>TRBD1|NA|TRBV2|TRBJ1-2
CATGGQGWNYGYTF
TGTGCCACCGGCGGACAGGGCTGGAACTATGGCTACACCTTC
>TRBD1|NA|TRBV5-1|TRBJ2-5
CASSSGGGETQYF
TGCGCCAGCAGCTCAGGGGGCGGGGAGACCCAGTACTTC
>NA|once|TRBV10-3|TRBJ2-7
CAISERGTVYEQYF
TGTGCCATCAGTGAGCGAGGGACTGTCTACGAGCAGTACTTC
>TRBD2|NA|TRBV18|TRBJ2-1
CASSPSSGGASGNEQFF
TGTGCCAGCTCACCCAGCAGCGGGGGGGCTTCCGGGAATGAGCAGTTCTTC
>TRBD2|NA|TRBV5-4|TRBJ2-2
CASSPGLAGGRGYTGELFF
TGTGCCAGCAGCCCGGGACTAGCGGGGGGGCGAGGGTACACCGGGGAGCTGTTTTTT
>TRBD2|NA|TRBV3-1/TRBV3-2|TRBJ2-1
CASSQELSSGYNEQFF
TGTGCCAGCAGCCAAGAGCTTTCTAGCGGGTACAATGAGCAGTTCTTC
>TRBD1|NA|TRBV27|TRBJ2-7
CASSSYRGDSYEQYF
TGTGCCAGCAGTTCCTACAGGGGTGACTCCTACGAGCAGTACTTC
>NA|NA|TRBV13|TRBJ2-7
CASSYGRQMSNEQYF
TGTGCCAGCAGCTACGGTAGACAGATGAGTAACGAGCAGTACTTC
>TRBD1|NA|TRBV7-9|TRBJ2-7
CASSLIGQGRSYEQYF
TGTGCCAGCAGCTTAATCGGACAGGGAAGATCCTACGAGCAGTACTTC
>TRBD1|once|TRBV3-1/TRBV3-2|TRBJ2-3
CASSQGPGQGATDTQYF
TGTGCCAGCAGCCAAGGTCCGGGACAGGGGGCAACAGATACGCAGTATTTT
>TRBD1|NA|TRBV5-4|TRBJ2-2
CASSSPRTGLGGELFF
TGTGCCAGCAGCTCGCCTAGGACAGGGTTAGGCGGGGAGCTGTTTTTT
>NA|NA|TRBV27|TRBJ2-7
CASSSPPYYYEQYF
TGTGCCAGCAGTTCGCCGCCCTATTACTACGAGCAGTACTTC
>NA|NA|TRBV2|TRBJ2-7
CASSEQGYEQYF
TGTGCCAGCAGTGAACAGGGGTACGAGCAGTACTTC
>NA|NA|TRBV5-5|TRBJ1-3
CASSFRLQASGNTIYF
TGTGCCAGCAGTTTCAGGTTACAGGCCTCTGGAAACACCATATATTTT
>NA|NA|TRBV27|TRBJ1-1
CASSPVGRVNTEAFF
TGTGCCAGCAGTCCGGTAGGCAGGGTGAACACTGAAGCTTTCTTT
>NA|NA|TRBV11-1|TRBJ2-5
CASSYPGKGEETQYF
TGTGCCAGCAGCTACCCTGGGAAGGGAGAAGAGACCCAGTACTTC
>NA|NA|TRBV27|TRBJ2-7
CASSQRRGTYEQYF
TGTGCCAGCAGCCAGAGGCGGGGAACCTACGAGCAGTACTTC
>TRBD1|NA|TRBV2|TRBJ1-4
CASSGPSDRADSTNEKLFF
TGTGCCAGCAGTGGGCCCTCGGACAGGGCCGATTCAACTAATGAAAAACTGTTTTTT
>TRBD1|NA|TRBV2|TRBJ2-7
CASRLTGQHEQYF
TGTGCCAGCAGGTTGACAGGGCAGCACGAGCAGTACTTC
>NA|once|TRBV18|TRBJ1-5
CASSPTTGTQPQHF
TGTGCCAGCTCACCGACGACAGGCACTCAGCCCCAGCATTTT
>TRBD1|once|TRBV18|TRBJ1-5
CASSLGQGNQPQHF
TGTGCCAGCTCATTGGGACAGGGTAATCAGCCCCAGCATTTT
>TRBD2|NA|TRBV7-9|TRBJ2-6
CASSSQNSGSSSGANVLTF
TGTGCCAGCAGCTCCCAAAATAGCGGGAGTTCCTCTGGGGCCAACGTCCTGACTTTC
>NA|NA|TRBV2|TRBJ1-1
CASSGTRTVNTEAFF
TGTGCCAGCAGCGGCACGCGCACAGTGAACACTGAAGCTTTCTTT
>NA|NA|TRBV19|TRBJ1-1
CASGGTMNTEAFF
TGTGCCAGTGGAGGGACCATGAACACTGAAGCTTTCTTT
>TRBD2|NA|TRBV5-6|TRBJ2-2
CASTFGLAGVNGELFF
TGTGCCAGCACCTTCGGACTAGCGGGAGTTAACGGGGAGCTGTTTTTT
>TRBD1|NA|TRBV28|TRBJ2-7
CASSHSRDSFRYEQYF
TGTGCCAGCAGCCATAGCCGGGACAGCTTTCGCTACGAGCAGTACTTC
>NA|NA|TRBV9|TRBJ2-2
CASRPGTAGTGELFF
TGTGCCAGCAGACCCGGGACTGCCGGGACCGGGGAGCTGTTTTTT
>TRBD1|NA|TRBV5-6|TRBJ2-5
CASSLDDRDQYF
TGTGCCAGCAGCTTGGACGACAGGGACCAGTACTTC
>NA|NA|TRBV5-4|TRBJ2-1
CASSDSYPYNEQFF
TGTGCCAGCAGCGACAGCTACCCCTACAATGAGCAGTTCTTC
>TRBD1|NA|TRBV5-1|TRBJ2-7
CASSLGHRGGPYEQYF
TGCGCCAGCAGCTTGGGCCACAGGGGTGGGCCCTACGAGCAGTACTTC
>NA|NA|TRBV7-2|TRBJ2-7
CASSAGVRGYEQYF
TGTGCCAGCAGCGCCGGAGTTAGGGGTTACGAGCAGTACTTC
>TRBD1|NA|TRBV6-5|TRBJ2-7
CASSRDRRYEQYF
TGTGCCAGCAGTCGGGACAGGAGGTACGAGCAGTACTTC
>TRBD2|NA|TRBV9|TRBJ2-5
CASSETSSGEETQYF
TGTGCCAGCAGCGAGACTAGCAGTGGGGAAGAGACCCAGTACTTC
>TRBD2|NA|TRBV7-6|TRBJ2-3
CASSLGSGGAKSDTQYF
TGTGCCAGCAGCTTAGGTTCGGGGGGGGCTAAATCGGATACGCAGTATTTT
>NA|NA|TRBV29-1|TRBJ2-5
CSVESGQETQYF
TGCAGCGTTGAATCGGGCCAAGAGACCCAGTACTTC
>TRBD1|NA|TRBV6-4|TRBJ2-7
CASSFGTGALSYEQYF
TGTGCCAGCAGCTTCGGGACAGGGGCCCTCTCCTACGAGCAGTACTTC
>TRBD2|NA|TRBV7-2|TRBJ2-3
CASRSGGTIRTDTQYF
TGTGCCAGCCGTAGCGGGGGGACGATCCGCACAGATACGCAGTATTTT
>TRBD1|NA|TRBV2|TRBJ2-2
CASRDRGLGELFF
TGTGCCAGCAGGGACAGGGGGCTCGGGGAGCTGTTTTTT
>TRBD2|NA|TRBV6-2/TRBV6-3|TRBJ2-5
CASSYERLAGEGETQYF
TGTGCCAGCAGTTACGAGAGACTAGCGGGAGAAGGTGAGACCCAGTACTTC
>NA|NA|TRBV9|TRBJ2-2
CASSVGSQRFNTGELFF
TGTGCCAGCAGCGTAGGATCCCAGCGGTTCAACACCGGGGAGCTGTTTTTT
>TRBD2|few|TRBV9|TRBJ2-1
CASSSGLAANEQFF
TGTGCCAGCAGCTCGGGACTAGCGGCCAATGAGCAGTTCTTC
>NA|NA|TRBV19|TRBJ2-5
CASSIGTRVGETQYF
TGTGCCAGTAGTATCGGTACGCGGGTTGGAGAGACCCAGTACTTC
>NA|few|TRBV5-6|TRBJ1-2
CASSFSRLDGYTF
TGTGCCAGCAGCTTTTCCCGGTTGGATGGCTACACCTTC
>NA|NA|TRBV7-9|TRBJ2-7
CASSLRRQASYEQYF
TGTGCCAGCAGCTTACGGCGACAGGCATCCTACGAGCAGTACTTC
>NA|NA|TRBV7-8|TRBJ2-1
CASSSSQGGEQFF
TGTGCCAGCAGCTCCTCCCAGGGAGGTGAGCAGTTCTTC
>TRBD2|NA|TRBV29-1|TRBJ2-7
CSVEAQFSAGAEGYEQYF
TGCAGCGTTGAAGCGCAATTCTCGGCGGGAGCGGAGGGGTACGAGCAGTACTTC
>TRBD1|NA|TRBV3-1/TRBV3-2|TRBJ1-3
CASSPSRGPGNTIYF
TGTGCCAGCAGCCCCTCCAGGGGGCCTGGAAACACCATATATTTT
>TRBD2|NA|TRBV27|TRBJ2-3
CASSPRTSGRATDTQYF
TGTGCCAGCAGTCCCCGGACTAGCGGGAGGGCCACAGATACGCAGTATTTT
>NA|NA|TRBV4-3|TRBJ2-5
CASSQGQGETQYF
TGCGCCAGCAGCCAAGGGCAGGGGGAGACCCAGTACTTC
>TRBD2|once|TRBV9|TRBJ2-5
CASSVATSGNQETQYF
TGTGCCAGCAGCGTAGCAACTAGCGGGAATCAAGAGACCCAGTACTTC
>NA|NA|TRBV2|TRBJ2-7
CASSVDNGYEQYF
TGTGCCAGCAGTGTGGACAATGGCTACGAGCAGTACTTC
>NA|NA|TRBV6-5|TRBJ2-2
CASSYSFSLAGELFF
TGTGCCAGCAGTTACTCGTTTAGCCTGGCCGGGGAGCTGTTTTTT
>NA|NA|TRBV18|TRBJ2-1
CASSPITRRIRGNEQFF
TGTGCCAGCTCACCGATTACACGCAGAATCCGAGGGAATGAGCAGTTCTTC
>TRBD1|NA|TRBV29-1|TRBJ1-1
CSVPRGLNTEAFF
TGCAGCGTTCCCAGGGGGCTGAACACTGAAGCTTTCTTT